The clone carrying this T cell receptor beta chain was picked up many times. Antigen unknown. The entry originates in a study of T cells in Graves' hyperthyroidism and ophthalmopathy. Regarding the study as a whole: Blood samples included most of the expanded thyroid clonotypes exceeding 0.001.

The ends were cut back, 2 bases at V and 2 bases at J, with 17 bases in the middle. Germline V gene sequence: CDR1 SQVTM, CDR2 ANQGSEA. This CDR3 contains 16 residues. The study enrolled patients aged 18 to 65 with newly diagnosed hyperthyroidism of under 2 months' duration. Amplification yielded TCR beta CDR3 regions, with RNA transcripts as the source. TCR CDR3 underwent first-round RT-PCR with the HTBI primer set. MiXCR, run by TCRdb on the multiplex PCR reads, gives a single entry per CDR3 protein. Found here are about 210,000 distinct CDR3 sequences, 15% to 20% of them singletons; the top ten hold roughly 50%.

Sequenced: blood. The chain carries TRBV29-1 and TRBJ2-3, with D possibly TRBD1 on 5 matching bases. The clonotype originates from a man between 50 and 59 years old with Graves' hyperthyroidism. This CDR3 is CSVERPDRRITDTQYF. The CDR3 nucleotides are TGCAGCGTTGAACGCCCCGACAGACGAATCACAGATACGCAGTATTTT.